These 13 T cell receptor beta chains came from one sample sequenced in a study of identical twins. From the 5' RACE reads, TCRdb called clonotypes with MiXCR, one entry per CDR3 protein. The data hold 350,000 to 450,000 distinct CDR3 sequences, with about 18% observed a single time. Specimen: naive T cells sorted from blood. Every receptor here comes from a man in his forties or fifties in good health.

The sample holds a few counts of this clonotype. The V and J genes are TRBV11-2 and TRBJ2-1, with 10 bases that match TRBD2. The germline V gene has CDR1 SGHAT and CDR2 FQNNGV. The CDR3 contains 14 residues. The trim removed 5 bases at V and 4 bases at J, leaving 2 bases unmatched. CDR3 amino acids: CASSPSGRYNEQFF. In nucleotides, the CDR3 is TGTGCCAGCAGCCCTAGCGGGAGATACAATGAGCAGTTCTTC. Complete variable domain (other parts from reference TRBV11-2 and TRBJ2-1): EAGVAQSPRYKIIEKRQSVAFWCNPISGHATLYWYQQILGQGPKLLIQFQNNGVVDDSQLPKDRFSAERLKGVDSTLKIQPAKLEDSAVYLCASSPSGRYNEQFFGPGTRLTVL.

The chain links TRBV5-5 to TRBJ2-1, with a possible D match to TRBD2 (6 bases). CDR3 length: 16 residues. V lost 4 bases to trimming and J lost 0 bases, with 14 bases between them. Germline CDR1 is SGHKS and CDR2 is YYEKEE (reference sequence). The CDR3 loop reads CASSPTSPPSYNEQFF. Written as DNA, the CDR3 is TGTGCCAGCAGCCCGACTAGTCCCCCCTCCTACAATGAGCAGTTCTTC.

The rearrangement uses TRBV12-3 or TRBV12-4 and TRBJ2-1; D is perhaps TRBD1 (5 bases). Trimming shortened V by 5 bases and J by 4 bases, and 9 bases separated the two germline ends. The CDR3 totals 13 residues. The CDR3 reads CASSGASYNEQFF. The CDR3, as DNA: TGTGCCAGCAGTGGGGCCAGTTACAATGAGCAGTTCTTC.

CDR3 loop: CSAHGRPMNTEAFF. The CDR3 DNA sequence: TGCAGTGCCCATGGACGGCCTATGAACACTGAAGCTTTCTTT. The chain couples TRBV20-1 to TRBJ1-1; no reliable D call. CDR3 size: 14 residues. Trimming shortened V by 6 bases and J by 0 bases, and 14 bases separated the two germline ends. Germline V gene data show CDR1 as DFQATT and CDR2 as SNEGSKA (reference sequence).

This clonotype came up a few times. The rearrangement joins TRBV12-3 or TRBV12-4 to TRBJ1-5; TRBD1 is a possible D gene (6 bases). The V end lost 7 bases, the J end lost 0 bases, and 10 bases lay between the germline ends. The CDR3 loop spans 14 amino acids. The CDR3 loop is CASTQGNSNQPQHF. The CDR3 DNA sequence: TGTGCCAGCACTCAGGGGAATAGCAATCAGCCCCAGCATTTT.

This chain joins TRBV11-2 and TRBJ2-3; TRBD2 aligns across 11 bases. Losses at the gene ends were 3 bases for V and 1 base for J; bases not matched to a gene: 9. The CDR3 contains 18 residues. Germline loops: CDR1 SGHAT, CDR2 FQNNGV. The CDR3 nucleotides are TGTGCCAGCAGCTTCAAGGCTAGCGGGGGGTATCGCACAGATACGCAGTATTTT. It encodes CASSFKASGGYRTDTQYF.

This clonotype showed up many times. V and J are TRBV30 and TRBJ2-1, with 11 bases that match TRBD2. CDR3 length: 15 residues. From germline, CDR1 is GTSNPN and CDR2 SVGIG (reference sequence). Trimming at V came to 1 base and at J to 9 bases, leaving 8 bases not matched to a gene. The DNA for the CDR3 is TGTGCCTGGAGTGCCGCCCCTGGACTAGCGGGTGAGCAGTTCTTC. Its translation: CAWSAAPGLAGEQFF.

This clonotype was counted between two and nine times. J is TRBJ1-3 and V is TRBV9; possible D gene TRBD1, 5 bases. Trimming pared 0 bases from V and 0 bases from J, leaving 10 bases between. The CDR3 is made up of 16 amino acids. Germline-derived CDR1 and CDR2 are SGDLS and YYNGEE. For the CDR3, the DNA is TGTGCCAGCAGCGTAGGATCAGGGCTCTCTGGAAACACCATATATTTT. Translation: CASSVGSGLSGNTIYF. Full variable domain (rest looked up from reference TRBV9 and TRBJ1-3): DSGVTQTPKHLITATGQRVTLRCSPRSGDLSVYWYQQSLDQGLQFLIQYYNGEERAKGNILERFSAQQFPDLHSELNLSSLELGDSALYFCASSVGSGLSGNTIYFGEGSWLTVV.

The V and J genes are TRBV10-3 and TRBJ2-7; the match to TRBD1 covers 7 bases. The germline V gene has CDR1 ENHRY and CDR2 SYGVKD. This CDR3 has 15 amino acids. Trimming at V came to 3 bases and at J to 1 base, leaving 6 bases not matched to a gene. The CDR3, as DNA: TGTGCCATCAGTGAATGGGCAGGGGGATCCTACGAGCAGTACTTC. Protein: CAISEWAGGSYEQYF.

Only a few counts were recorded for this clonotype. This chain uses TRBV7-2 with TRBJ2-5; D unresolved. This CDR3 has 17 residues. Trimming shortened V by 5 bases and J by 5 bases, and 24 bases separated the two germline ends. Germline lookup yields CDR1 SGHTA and CDR2 FQGNSA. CDR3 nucleotides: TGTGCCAGCAGCCCGCCAACCTGGGCCCCAAGTGCGGAGACCCAGTACTTC. As protein: CASSPPTWAPSAETQYF.

In its sample, this clonotype was seen a few times. This chain connects TRBV24-1 to TRBJ1-2, with TRBD1 identical over 8 bases. With 4 bases clipped from V and 6 bases from J, the junction kept 6 bases outside the gene matches. Germline V lookup: CDR1 KGHDR, CDR2 SFDVKD. The CDR3 runs 14 residues. In DNA form, the CDR3 reads TGTGCCACCAGTGACCCTGGACAGGGTGATGGCTACACCTTC. This translates into CATSDPGQGDGYTF.

In this sample, this clonotype turned up many times. The chain is built from TRBV29-1 and TRBJ2-1; D remains unclear. Germline CDR1 reads SQVTM; CDR2 reads ANQGSEA. This CDR3 has 13 residues. Deletions cut 1 base from V and 15 bases from J, with 19 bases between. As DNA, the CDR3 is TGCAGCGTTGAAGGAATAGGGAATGGGGAACGGTTCTTC. This translates into CSVEGIGNGERFF.

This clonotype was detected many times. The chain combines TRBV29-1 with TRBJ2-3; D is undetermined. Trimming cost V 4 bases and J 5 bases, with 10 bases left between them. Germline V gene lookup returns CDR1 SQVTM and CDR2 ANQGSEA. The CDR3 has 12 amino acids. The CDR3 loop reads CSVGGMQDTQYF. In DNA, the CDR3 is TGCAGCGTTGGTGGGATGCAAGATACGCAGTATTTT.